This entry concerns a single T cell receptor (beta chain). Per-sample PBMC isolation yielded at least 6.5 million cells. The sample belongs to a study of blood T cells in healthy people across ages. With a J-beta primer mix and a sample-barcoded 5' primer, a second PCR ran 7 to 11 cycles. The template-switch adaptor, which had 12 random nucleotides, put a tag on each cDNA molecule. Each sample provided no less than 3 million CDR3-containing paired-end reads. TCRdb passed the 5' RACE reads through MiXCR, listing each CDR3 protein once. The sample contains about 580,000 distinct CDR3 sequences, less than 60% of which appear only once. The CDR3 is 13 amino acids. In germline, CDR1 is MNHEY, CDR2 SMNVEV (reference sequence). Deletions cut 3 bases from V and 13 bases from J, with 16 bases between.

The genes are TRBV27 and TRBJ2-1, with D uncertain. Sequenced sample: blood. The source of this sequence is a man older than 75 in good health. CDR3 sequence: CASSFVGVETQFF. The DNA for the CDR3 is TGTGCCAGCAGTTTTGTGGGCGTGGAGACCCAGTTCTTC.